One sample yielded the 4 T cell receptor beta chains listed below, sequenced in a study of cytomegalovirus exposure and HLA in healthy donors. It was with 60 Vbeta and 13 Jbeta primers that the PCR ran. TCRdb's copy holds only in-frame clones and misses some; the assay was immunoSEQ multiplex PCR. The sample records some 150,000 clones, 60% to 80% being singletons. The material sequenced was PBMCs. Every receptor here comes from a male donor in good health and CMV-seronegative.

The chain employs TRBV7-2 and TRBJ1-3, with TRBD1 as a possible D gene (6 bases). This CDR3 has 15 amino acids. Per germline, CDR1 SGHTA and CDR2 FQGNSA. The V and J ends lost 5 bases and 1 base respectively, with 12 bases between them. The chain's CDR3 is CASSMDDRSGNTIYF. The CDR3 region has the DNA TGTGCCAGCAGCATGGACGACAGGTCTGGAAACACCATATATTTT.

The chain couples TRBV7-2 to TRBJ1-1; 8 bases fit TRBD1. The germline V gene encodes CDR1 SGHTA and CDR2 FQGNSA. V was clipped by 2 bases and J by 5 bases; unmatched bases: 4. This CDR3 is built from 14 residues. CDR3 in DNA: TGTGCCAGCAGCTTACAGGGGGCAGGGACTGAAGCTTTCTTT. Translated, it gives CASSLQGAGTEAFF.

The chain links TRBV6-5 to TRBJ1-2, with D maybe TRBD1 (5 bases). The CDR3 contains 15 residues. The germline V gene encodes CDR1 MNHEY and CDR2 SVGAGI. Trimming cost V 2 bases and J 4 bases, with 14 bases left between them. The CDR3 reads CASSYRRERGYGYTF. The CDR3 DNA follows: TGTGCCAGCAGTTACCGCAGGGAAAGGGGCTATGGCTACACCTTC.

The chain recombines TRBV30 with TRBJ2-1; 7 bases are shared with TRBD1. J was trimmed by 7 bases and V by 0 bases; bases with no gene match: 6. Germline CDR1 GTSNPN, CDR2 SVGIG (reference sequence). This CDR3 is 14 amino acids long. The CDR3 region is CAWSVGQGVNEQFF. CDR3 sequence (DNA): TGTGCCTGGAGTGTTGGCCAGGGGGTAAATGAGCAGTTCTTC.